This T cell receptor (beta chain) was recovered during a study of CD8+ T cells in alopecia areata. Study overall: By percentage of affected scalp area, the severity of treated patients was scored.

Broader study findings: Treatment with tofacitinib significantly lowered scalp clonality and reduced expanded CD8+ clones among the top 100. Across lesional scalp, and particularly alopecia totalis/universalis, clonality surpassed that of normal scalp.

With respect to this clone: The antigen is not known.

There are 14 residues in the CDR3. CDR1 is MNHNY, CDR2 SVGAGI, per germline (reference sequence). The V end was cut by 0 bases, the J end by 1 base, with 5 bases between. Extracted from the samples, RNA was reverse transcribed into cDNA to serve as the sequencing template. Assay used: immunoSEQ multiplex PCR; TCRdb lists only in-frame clones, some missing. Among 150,000 to 200,000 clones listed, 60% were seen once. Treatment described: oral pan-JAK inhibitor, 5-10 mg twice daily. Peripheral blood samples and lesional scalp punch biopsies were obtained from alopecia areata patients. The V and J genes are TRBV6-6 and TRBJ2-3; no clear D gene. The TCR sequence derives from a human donor with alopecia areata. Sequences were derived from CD4+ T cells sorted from blood, sampled at week 24, from a patient treated with tofacitinib. The CDR3 spells CASSYSSRTDTQYF. The CDR3 DNA is TGTGCCAGCAGTTACTCGTCACGCACAGATACGCAGTATTTT.